This record looks at one TCR beta chain sequence and its context. The antigen remains unidentified. Several immunoSEQ plates held equal portions of the genomic DNA taken from each subset. This table comes from immunoSEQ multiplex PCR, and its TCRdb copy is limited to in-frame clones, with some not included. This table holds about 550,000 clones, less than 97% found once. This sample stems from a study of shared clonotypes between healthy human individuals. General study results and limits: Naive CD4 clonotypes were shared across several donors at 4.5% to 6%.

The CDR3 is 16 residues long. Germline V gene sequence: CDR1 SGHNT, CDR2 YYREEE (reference sequence). J gave up 5 bases and V 4 bases, and 11 bases lay outside the gene matches. Naive-designated CD8 cells lacked CD45RO, were positively enriched for CCR7, and omitted terminally differentiated effector memory CD45RA+ cells. The specimen was naive CD8+ T cells sorted from blood. The genes are TRBV5-4 and TRBJ2-2; 7 nucleotides align to TRBD2. The clonotype was recovered from a woman aged 30 to 39 in good health. The CDR3 is CASSSTGLTLTGELFF. The DNA of the CDR3 is TGTGCCAGCAGCAGCACGGGACTAACACTGACCGGGGAGCTGTTTTTT.